The entry below describes one T cell receptor beta chain. These data originate in a study of blood T cell repertoires in COVID-19. Study information: Spain, Italy and the United States supplied samples that represented acute and convalescent COVID-19. T cells, B-cell-depleted T cells, or PBMCs supplied cDNA or gDNA.

Original processing methods: Estimation of nucleated cell counts was performed using reference gene primer amplification. Sequenced by immunoSEQ multiplex PCR; TCRdb stores in-frame clones only, minus some. The V and J calls and clone size come from that table; D and trimming were worked out from the DNA. Seen here are about 440,000 clones, about 85% observed once, and the top ten hold around 1.8%. Trimming shortened V by 7 bases and J by 2 bases, and 12 bases separated the two germline ends. Per germline, CDR1 SNHLY and CDR2 FYNNEI. The CDR3 consists of 13 residues. Assignments of participants to cohorts depended upon their own reported clinical history.

The rearrangement uses TRBV2 and TRBJ2-7; the D gene is possibly TRBD1 (6 bases). Source material: PBMCs or T cells enriched from blood (not recorded which). This TCR came from a woman between 18 and 29 years old with acute COVID-19. CDR3 bases: TGTGCCAGCAACCCTACAGGGACCTACGAGCAGTACTTC. Amino acids: CASNPTGTYEQYF.